Following are 6 T cell receptor beta chains from one sample sequenced in a study of cytomegalovirus exposure and HLA in healthy donors. Amplification used 60 Vbeta primers and 13 Jbeta primers. Generated by immunoSEQ multiplex PCR, the TCRdb table keeps only in-frame clones and is missing some. The sample has tens of thousands of clones, around 79% seen once. Sequenced sample: PBMCs. The receptors come from a male donor in good health and CMV-seropositive.

This clone was detected only once. V is TRBV7-2 and J is TRBJ2-7; no definite D call. The CDR3 is 13 residues long. Trimming took 2 bases from V and 5 from J, leaving 10 bases between them. The germline V gene has CDR1 SGHTA and CDR2 FQGNSA. This CDR3 reads CASSLLPPDEQYF. Here the CDR3 DNA reads TGTGCCAGCAGCTTACTGCCCCCGGACGAGCAGTACTTC. Filled out from reference TRBV7-2 and TRBJ2-7, the complete variable domain reads GAGVSQSPSNKVTEKGKDVELRCDPISGHTALYWYRQSLGQGLEFLIYFQGNSAPDKSGLPSDRFSAERTGGSVSTLTIQRTQQEDSAVYLCASSLLPPDEQYFGPGTRLTVT.

This chain connects TRBV29-1 to TRBJ2-7; 9 bases fit TRBD1. This CDR3 has 13 amino acids. V was clipped by 7 bases and J by 6 bases; unmatched bases: 10. Per the germline V gene, CDR1 is SQVTM and CDR2 is ANQGSEA. CDR3 residues: CSAWTGVFSEQYF. The CDR3 DNA is TGCAGCGCTTGGACAGGGGTTTTCTCCGAGCAGTACTTC.

The chain carries TRBV27 and TRBJ2-3, with TRBD2 matching over 9 bases. From germline, CDR1 is MNHEY and CDR2 SMNVEV (reference sequence). The CDR3 loop spans 15 amino acids. Trimming cost V 5 bases and J 0 bases; bases outside gene matches: 3. CDR3 residues: CASSGLASSTDTQYF. The DNA for the CDR3 is TGTGCCAGCAGTGGACTAGCGAGCAGCACAGATACGCAGTATTTT.

V is TRBV11-3 and J is TRBJ2-2; a possible D gene is TRBD1 (5 bases). Between the trimmed V and J ends, which lost 0 bases and 5 bases, there was a span of 7 bases. The CDR3 runs 14 residues. Germline assignment: CDR1 SGHNT and CDR2 YENEEA. The CDR3 DNA reads TGTGCCAGCAGCTTAGACAGGGAAACCGGGGAGCTGTTTTTT. This encodes CASSLDRETGELFF.

This chain links TRBV5-1 with TRBJ2-5; TRBD2 might be the D (5 bases). Germline assignment: CDR1 SGHRS and CDR2 YFSETQ. Trimming left V 0 bases short and J 5 bases short, with 8 bases between. There are 13 residues in the CDR3. CDR3 nucleotide sequence: TGCGCCAGCAGCTTGGCGTCGGGGGAGACCCAGTACTTC. Translating it yields CASSLASGETQYF.

The rearrangement links TRBV30 to TRBJ1-1; D uncertain. The ends were cut back, 3 bases at V and 0 bases at J, with 8 bases in the middle. CDR1 GTSNPN and CDR2 SVGIG come from the germline V gene (reference sequence). CDR3 length: 13 residues. The CDR3 sequence is CAWRFSLNTEAFF. In nucleotides, the CDR3 is TGTGCCTGGAGGTTCAGTTTGAACACTGAAGCTTTCTTT.